A selection of T cell receptor beta chains follows, all from one sample in a study of cytomegalovirus exposure and HLA in healthy donors. Profiling relied on immunoSEQ multiplex PCR, and the TCRdb table lists in-frame clones only, not all of them. The sample consists of some 130,000 clones, approximately 80% of them appearing once. Specimen: PBMCs. The receptors come from a man aged 30-40 years in good health and CMV-seropositive. Each CDR3 is given with its conserved first and last residue. D genes are given only for firm matches. Clone size is given for some rows only: seen once, a few or many times, or a class if the clone is expanded.

CDR3 DNA,CDR3 protein,J gene,clone size,V gene,D gene
TGTGCCAGCAGCTTAGATCCAGGGGACTACGAGCAGTACTTC,CASSLDPGDYEQYF,TRBJ2-7,-,TRBV11-2,-
TGTGCCAGCAGAAGAGACAGGGTGGGCGGAAACACCATATATTTT,CASRRDRVGGNTIYF,TRBJ1-3,-,TRBV11-2,TRBD1
TGTGCCAGCAGCTTAGACGGGGTAATTATGGATCAGCCCCAGCATTTT,CASSLDGVIMDQPQHF,TRBJ1-5,-,TRBV7-6,-
TGTGCCAGCAGCTTACGGGGGGGAGGAGAAAAACTGTTTTTT,CASSLRGGGEKLFF,TRBJ1-4,-,TRBV7-8,-
TGTGCCAGCAGCCCGGGGGGAGATACGCAGTATTTT,CASSPGGDTQYF,TRBJ2-3,-,TRBV7-3,TRBD2
TGTGCCAGCAGTTATGGGGCCGGGCCTACTAACTATGGCTACACCTTC,CASSYGAGPTNYGYTF,TRBJ1-2,-,TRBV6-6,-
TGTGCCAGCAGCTCCGGGACAGGGGCCTACAATGAGCAGTTCTTC,CASSSGTGAYNEQFF,TRBJ2-1,-,TRBV7-9,TRBD1
TGTGCCAGCACCCCGGACAGGGTCCAGCCCCAGCATTTT,CASTPDRVQPQHF,TRBJ1-5,-,TRBV6-6,TRBD1
TGCGCCAGCAGCCATAGCGGGACTAGCACAGATACGCAGTATTTT,CASSHSGTSTDTQYF,TRBJ2-3,-,TRBV4-1,TRBD2
TGTGCCAGCAGCCCACTAGCGGGAGCCTACGAGCAGTACTTC,CASSPLAGAYEQYF,TRBJ2-7,-,TRBV7-3,TRBD2
TGTGCCATCAGACCTTCCCCCCCGAGCTCCTACAATGAGCAGTTCTTC,CAIRPSPPSSYNEQFF,TRBJ2-1,-,TRBV10-3,-
TGTGCCAGCAGCTCCCCTCGGGGCGGGAGGACGCCACAATATGAGCAGTTCTTC,CASSSPRGGRTPQYEQFF,TRBJ2-1,-,TRBV5-6,TRBD2
TGTGCCAGCAGTTTTAAGACGGGCTACGAGCAGTACTTC,CASSFKTGYEQYF,TRBJ2-7,-,TRBV27,-
TGTGCCAGCTCAGGCGGGCCCACTTCGGAGACTGAAGCTTTCTTT,CASSGGPTSETEAFF,TRBJ1-1,-,TRBV18,-
TGTGCCAGCAGTACCAGGGGGTATAATGAAAAACTGTTTTTT,CASSTRGYNEKLFF,TRBJ1-4,-,TRBV25-1,TRBD1
TGTGCCAGCTCACCAGGACAGAACATGAACACTGAAGCTTTCTTT,CASSPGQNMNTEAFF,TRBJ1-1,-,TRBV18,-
TGTGCCAGCAGTTTATCGATCCTTGGGCCAGGGGGCGAGCTGTTCTATGGCTACACCTTC,CASSLSILGPGGELFYGYTF,TRBJ1-2,-,TRBV27,TRBD1
TGTGCCAGCAGCAAAGCGGGAGGGCCTGACACCGGGGAGCTGTTTTTT,CASSKAGGPDTGELFF,TRBJ2-2,-,TRBV21-1,-
TGTGCCAGCAGGGGTACCAGGGCCGGGGAGCTGTTTTTT,CASRGTRAGELFF,TRBJ2-2,-,TRBV6-5,-
TGTGCCAGCAGCCCGAGGGTGGAGAGGAACAATCAGCCCCAGCATTTT,CASSPRVERNNQPQHF,TRBJ1-5,few,TRBV7-7,-
TGTGCCAGCAGCGTAGGACAGGGAAGCAATCAGCCCCAGCATTTT,CASSVGQGSNQPQHF,TRBJ1-5,-,TRBV9,TRBD1
TGTGCCAGCAGCTTGGGGGCCCGAGGGACTGAAGCTTTCTTT,CASSLGARGTEAFF,TRBJ1-1,-,TRBV7-2,-
TGTGCCAGCAGCCTATCAGGGGAGGGTGGCTATGGCTACACCTTC,CASSLSGEGGYGYTF,TRBJ1-2,-,TRBV6-1,-
TGTGCCAGCAGCTTAGCAGGCGGGGCCGGCTACGAGCAGTACTTC,CASSLAGGAGYEQYF,TRBJ2-7,-,TRBV7-9,-
TGTGCCAGCAGCTTAGGGGGCATGAACGAGCAGTACTTC,CASSLGGMNEQYF,TRBJ2-7,-,TRBV7-2,-
TGTGCCAGCAGCCCAACCGGGACTAGCGGGAGTGAGCAGTTCTTC,CASSPTGTSGSEQFF,TRBJ2-1,once,TRBV27,TRBD2
TGTGCCACCAGCAGAGCGGACAGGTTGTCTGGAAACACCATATATTTT,CATSRADRLSGNTIYF,TRBJ1-3,-,TRBV15,TRBD1
TGTGCCAGCAGCCCCTTGCGGGGCAACAATGAGCAGTTCTTC,CASSPLRGNNEQFF,TRBJ2-1,once,TRBV7-6,-
TGCGCCAGCAGCTCGGGACAGGGGACCTACGAGCAGTACTTC,CASSSGQGTYEQYF,TRBJ2-7,few,TRBV5-1,TRBD1
TGTGCCAGCAACCGGGACAGGGGAAGAGCTTTCTTT,CASNRDRGRAFF,TRBJ1-1,-,TRBV2,TRBD1
TGCGCCAGCAGCCGAGACATGGGCCCTGGAAACACCATATATTTT,CASSRDMGPGNTIYF,TRBJ1-3,-,TRBV4-3,-
TGTGCCAGCAGTGGGGGGGCTGAAGCTTTCTTT,CASSGGAEAFF,TRBJ1-1,-,TRBV6-1,-
TGTGCCAGCAGCTTGGGAGGCGGAGGTGAAAAACTGTTTTTT,CASSLGGGGEKLFF,TRBJ1-4,-,TRBV5-4,-
TGTGCCAGCAGTCTCCCACCTTGGACAGGGGTAAACTATGGCTACACCTTC,CASSLPPWTGVNYGYTF,TRBJ1-2,-,TRBV28,TRBD1
TGTGCCAGCAGCTTAGGGGAGGTCACCTACACTGAAGCTTTCTTT,CASSLGEVTYTEAFF,TRBJ1-1,few,TRBV7-8,-
TGCGCCAGCGCAGGGGGCTCCTACAATGAGCAGTTCTTC,CASAGGSYNEQFF,TRBJ2-1,-,TRBV10-2,TRBD1
TGTGCCAGCAGTGAACTTCCCGGGGAGCTGTTTTTT,CASSELPGELFF,TRBJ2-2,few,TRBV6-1,-
TGTGCCAGCAGTGAAGCTTCCGGGACATACTATGGCTACACCTTC,CASSEASGTYYGYTF,TRBJ1-2,-,TRBV6-1,-